These T cell receptor beta chains were read from a single sample in a study of blood T cell repertoires in COVID-19. This table comes from immunoSEQ multiplex PCR, and its TCRdb copy is limited to in-frame clones, with some not included. Of 37,000 or so clones listed, roughly 80% were seen once; the top ten hold approximately 15%. Sequenced material: peripheral blood. The source of these receptors is a human donor in a cohort sampled during active COVID-19. Both conserved end residues are part of each CDR3. A D gene is named only where the DNA matches it firmly. Not every row has a clone size; where given, it reads once, few, many or a size class.

J | D | size | V | DNA | CDR3
TRBJ2-2 | NA | NA | TRBV6-5 | TGTGCCAGCAATCTGTACTCGGGGGCCGGGGAGCTGTTTTTT | CASNLYSGAGELFF
TRBJ1-2 | NA | few | TRBV24-1 | TGTGCCACCAGCACGACAGGCTATGGCTACACCTTC | CATSTTGYGYTF
TRBJ1-1 | NA | NA | TRBV18 | TGTGCCAGCTCACCAGGGGGGTACGGTGAAGCTTTCTTT | CASSPGGYGEAFF
TRBJ2-3 | NA | NA | TRBV4-3 | TGCGCCAGCAGCCTCGCGGGGCCGACAGATACGCAGTATTTT | CASSLAGPTDTQYF
TRBJ1-3 | NA | NA | TRBV19 | TGTGCCAGCGGACAGACCTCTGGAAACACCATATATTTT | CASGQTSGNTIYF
TRBJ1-4 | NA | NA | TRBV28 | TGTGCCAGCAGTCGAAACTCCGGGACAACTAATGAAAAACTGTTTTTT | CASSRNSGTTNEKLFF
TRBJ2-3 | TRBD2 | NA | TRBV5-1 | TGCGCCAGCATCAATGGACTAGCGGGGGATTCAGATACGCAGTATTTT | CASINGLAGDSDTQYF
TRBJ2-1 | NA | NA | TRBV6-5 | TGTGCCAGCAGATCCACAGGGATTTACAATGAGCAGTTCTTC | CASRSTGIYNEQFF
TRBJ2-7 | NA | NA | TRBV3-1/TRBV3-2 | TGTGCCAGCAGCCAAGAGGAAAGACAGGGGAGGGGCGGGCAGTACTTC | CASSQEERQGRGGQYF
TRBJ1-1 | NA | NA | TRBV4-2 | TGTGCCAGCAGCCAAGAAGACAGATTTGAAGCTTTCTTT | CASSQEDRFEAFF
TRBJ1-1 | NA | NA | TRBV6-5 | TGTGCCAGCAAGGAGGTAATAGGGGGCACTGAAGCTTTCTTT | CASKEVIGGTEAFF
TRBJ1-2 | TRBD1 | few | TRBV28 | TGTGCCAACTCGAGGGGGCGAGATTCCTATGGCTACACCTTC | CANSRGRDSYGYTF
TRBJ1-2 | TRBD1 | NA | TRBV30 | TGTGCCTGGGATGGACAGGTCACGGGCTACACCTTC | CAWDGQVTGYTF
TRBJ2-3 | NA | NA | TRBV6-1 | TGTGCCAGCAGTGACCCAGGGAGGACAGATACGCAGTATTTT | CASSDPGRTDTQYF
TRBJ2-3 | NA | NA | TRBV24-1 | TGTGCCACCAGCCCGTTTAGCAACACAGATACGCAGTATTTT | CATSPFSNTDTQYF
TRBJ1-1 | TRBD1 | NA | TRBV3-1/TRBV3-2 | TGTGCCAGCAGCCTAAAGGCAGGGGGCGTCACTGAAGCTTTCTTT | CASSLKAGGVTEAFF
TRBJ2-3 | TRBD2 | NA | TRBV5-1 | TGCGCCAGCAGCTTGTTAGGCGGGGGGGTGTCAGATACGCAGTATTTT | CASSLLGGGVSDTQYF
TRBJ2-1 | NA | NA | TRBV7-2 | TGTGCCAGCAGCGTGGAAGGGGTTGAGCAGTTCTTC | CASSVEGVEQFF